This T cell receptor beta chain was identified in a study of cytomegalovirus exposure and HLA in healthy donors. Study summary: Earlier sequencing of some 180 million T cells yielded 100 million to 120 million unique TCR beta sequences. Study findings and constraints: A later analysis revealed that TCR association rates differed between HLA loci, peaking at DRB1 and bottoming out at HLA-C. Using the classifier, cytomegalovirus status was reportedly diagnosed with high specificity and sensitivity.

It was with 60 Vbeta and 13 Jbeta primers that the PCR ran. Data came from immunoSEQ multiplex PCR; TCRdb stores just in-frame clones and leaves some out. This table holds 140,000 to 150,000 clones, more than 9.5% found once. Per the germline V gene, CDR1 is SSHAT and CDR2 is FNYEAQ (reference sequence). The CDR3 length is 16 residues. This clone occurred a few times. Its antigen is undetermined. The germline gene is not matched at one end of the junction; a read error may be the cause. This specimen includes other DNA sequences encoding the same CDR3. What was sequenced was PBMCs. This receptor was identified in a man aged 45-65 years in good health and CMV-seronegative. The chain combines TRBV7-7 with TRBJ2-1; 8 bases line up with TRBD1. The DNA of the CDR3 is TGTGCAAGCAGGGAGTGGTCTGGACTACAGGGGGATGAGCAGTTCTTC. Translation gives CASREWSGLQGDEQFF.